Described below is a single T cell receptor (beta chain) sequence and its context. This clone was seen more than once but under ten times. Its target antigen remains unknown. One base away there is no much larger clone; base qualities are not given. These data are taken from a study of beta chain features in type 1 diabetes listed by TCRdb under 2018. Turning to the overall study: Mean age, gender distribution, total cell number and subset yield did not differ between patients and healthy donors. A total of 90 million to 140 million sorted cells were examined across all samples, and RNA yield correlated strongly with the number of cells per subset. The study compared TCRB repertoires of sorted circulating CD4+ T cell subsets between recently diagnosed type 1 diabetes patients and matched healthy donors. Regulatory and stem cell-like memory subsets were isolated from only 8 patients and about 8 healthy donors, whereas naive and central memory subsets came from all 30 or so donors. Broad study findings and their caveats: Type 1 diabetes patients showed a moderate but significant shortening of TCRB CDR3 length in all four CD4+ subsets. Shorter templates might have been favored by PCR, but patient and control samples were amplified and corrected together, so both groups would have been affected equally by any skew. The naive, central memory and regulatory TCRB repertoires appeared to resemble one another more closely among patients than among healthy donors. Fewer insertions and more nucleotide deletions at VDJ recombination sites were observed in patients with type 1 diabetes, implying thymic rearrangement abnormalities. Because the HLA sub-analyses included only small numbers of individuals, any influence of HLA type on TCRB rearrangement was left unresolved. Because cDNA was sequenced instead of genomic DNA, activated cells with high expression could be over-represented, although the groups did not differ in activation or CD3 levels.

The High Capacity cDNA Reverse Transcription Kit was used to reverse transcribe all of the isolated RNA, meaning that expressed TCRB transcripts were what got sequenced. Deep immunoSEQ sequencing was performed on naive, central memory and regulatory T cell samples, with an average of roughly 3.6 million total reads per sample. After sorted cells were lysed in RLT buffer, RNA was extracted with DNase-treated RNeasy Micro or Mini kits, with the choice depending on cell number. To prevent cross-contamination, each cell subset was processed individually, whereas patient and healthy donor samples were processed jointly. The immunoSEQ multiplex PCR was used to amplify TCRB sequences from cDNA, yielding 87-bp fragments that span the CDR3 region. Amplicons were sequenced on the Illumina HiSeq platform. The original pipeline was this. Synthetic template baselines were used to correct PCR bias computationally, reads within Hamming distance 2 were collapsed together, and singletons that could not be merged were discarded. By aligning reads against IMGT, V, D and J genes, CDR3 length, and insertions or deletions at six rearrangement sites were assigned. Clonotype counts were normalized to sorted cell number within each subset before computing true diversity and Gini coefficients with the tcR R package. Repertoire sharing was quantified using the overlap coefficient calculated on TCRB nucleotide sequences. TCRdb re-hosts the immuneACCESS table, in-frame sequences only. Its copies lack some clones; in the studies checked, an unresolved V gene accounts for under half of them, and the cause for the rest is not known. That table furnishes V, J and clone size, whereas the DNA furnished D and trimming. In this sample the table shows approximately 170,000 clones, around 7.8% of which occur a single time. The ten largest account for approximately 1% of the sample.

The germline V gene yields KGHSH for CDR1 and LQKENI for CDR2. Its CDR3 holds 12 amino acids, cysteine through phenylalanine. Only the CDR3 part of the read is kept: 36 bases, read in frame from the first base. V and J lose 3 bases and 5 bases, and a span of 7 bases separates them. Each donor gave one peripheral blood draw, about 100 mL on average, collected into heparinised tubes. A BD FACSAria II and a panel including CD45RO, CCR7, CD25, CD127, CD95 and CD27 were used to sort naive, central memory, regulatory and stem cell-like memory CD4+ T cells. A purity above 98% was achieved for all sorted populations. PBMCs were isolated right away by Lymphoprep density gradient centrifugation and were stained directly, without culture. So that batch effects would be minimized, each experiment stained and sorted samples in pairs, pairing one healthy donor with one patient.

The sequencing sample was made of central memory CD4+ T cells from blood. The sequence came from a woman aged 40-49 years with type 1 diabetes. Recombination joined TRBV18 with TRBJ2-5, with the D gene uncertain. Here is the DNA: TGTGCCAGCTCACCTTCTACGGAGACCCAGTACTTC. Translated, this gives CASSPSTETQYF.